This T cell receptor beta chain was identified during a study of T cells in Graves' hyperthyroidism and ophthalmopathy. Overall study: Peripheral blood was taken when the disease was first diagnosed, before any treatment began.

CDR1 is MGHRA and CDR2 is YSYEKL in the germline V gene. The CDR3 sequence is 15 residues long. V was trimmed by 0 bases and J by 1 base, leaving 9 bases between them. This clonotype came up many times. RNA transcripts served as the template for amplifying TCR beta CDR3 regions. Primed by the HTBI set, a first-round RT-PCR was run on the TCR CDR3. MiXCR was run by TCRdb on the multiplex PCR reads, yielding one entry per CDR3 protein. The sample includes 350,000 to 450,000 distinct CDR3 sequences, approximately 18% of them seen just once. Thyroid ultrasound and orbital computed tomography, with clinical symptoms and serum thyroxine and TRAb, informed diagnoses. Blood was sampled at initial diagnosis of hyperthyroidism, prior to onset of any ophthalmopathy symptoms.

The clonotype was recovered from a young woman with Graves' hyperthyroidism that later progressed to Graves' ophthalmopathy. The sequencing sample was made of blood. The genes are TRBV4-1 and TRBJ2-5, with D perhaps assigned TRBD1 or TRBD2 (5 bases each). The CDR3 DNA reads TGCGCCAGCAGCCAAGATCGGGGCAGCCAAGAGACCCAGTACTTC. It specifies CASSQDRGSQETQYF.